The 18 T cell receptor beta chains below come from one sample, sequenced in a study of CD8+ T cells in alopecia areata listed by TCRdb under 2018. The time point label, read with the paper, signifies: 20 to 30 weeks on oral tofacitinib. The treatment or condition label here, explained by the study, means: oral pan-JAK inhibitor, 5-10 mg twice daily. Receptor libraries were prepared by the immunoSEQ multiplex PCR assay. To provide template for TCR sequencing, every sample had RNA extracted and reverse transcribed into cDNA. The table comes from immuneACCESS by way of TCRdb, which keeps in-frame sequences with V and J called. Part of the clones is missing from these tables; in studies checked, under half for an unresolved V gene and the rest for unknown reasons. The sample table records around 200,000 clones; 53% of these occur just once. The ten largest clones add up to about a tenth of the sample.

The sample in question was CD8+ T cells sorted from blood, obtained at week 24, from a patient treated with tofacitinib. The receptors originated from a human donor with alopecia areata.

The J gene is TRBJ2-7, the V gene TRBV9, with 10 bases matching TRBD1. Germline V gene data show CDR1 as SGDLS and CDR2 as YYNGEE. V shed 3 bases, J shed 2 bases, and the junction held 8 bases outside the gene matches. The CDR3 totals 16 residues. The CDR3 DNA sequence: TGTGCCAGCAGCGCTGCTACGGGACAGGGGACCTACGAGCAGTACTTC. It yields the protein CASSAATGQGTYEQYF.

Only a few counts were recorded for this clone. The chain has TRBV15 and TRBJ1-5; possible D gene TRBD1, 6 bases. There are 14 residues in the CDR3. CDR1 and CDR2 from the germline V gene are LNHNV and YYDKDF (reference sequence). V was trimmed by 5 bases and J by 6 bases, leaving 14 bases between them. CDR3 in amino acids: CATSRRGLSQPQHF. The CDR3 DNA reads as TGTGCCACCAGCCGCAGGGGTTTGAGTCAGCCCCAGCATTTT.

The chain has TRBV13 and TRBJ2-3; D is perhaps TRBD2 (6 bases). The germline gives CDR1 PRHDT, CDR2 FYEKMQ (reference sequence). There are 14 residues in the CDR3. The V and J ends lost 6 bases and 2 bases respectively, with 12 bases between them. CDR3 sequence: CASSHGGPTDTQYF. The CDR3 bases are TGTGCCAGCAGTCACGGGGGTCCCACAGATACGCAGTATTTT. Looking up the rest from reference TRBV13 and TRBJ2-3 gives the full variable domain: AAGVIQSPRHLIKEKRETATLKCYPIPRHDTVYWYQQGPGQDPQFLISFYEKMQSDKGSIPDRFSAQQFSDYHSELNMSSLELGDSALYFCASSHGGPTDTQYFGPGTRLTVL.

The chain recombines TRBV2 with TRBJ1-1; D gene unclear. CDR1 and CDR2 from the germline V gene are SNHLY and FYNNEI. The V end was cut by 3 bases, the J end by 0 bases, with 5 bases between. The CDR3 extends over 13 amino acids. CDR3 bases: TGTGCCAGCAGTGATTTCCTGAACACTGAAGCTTTCTTT. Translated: CASSDFLNTEAFF. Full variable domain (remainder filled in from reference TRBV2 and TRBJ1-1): EPEVTQTPSHQVTQMGQEVILRCVPISNHLYFYWYRQILGQKVEFLVSFYNNEISEKSEIFDDQFSVERPDGSNFTLKIRSTKLEDSAMYFCASSDFLNTEAFFGQGTRLTVV.

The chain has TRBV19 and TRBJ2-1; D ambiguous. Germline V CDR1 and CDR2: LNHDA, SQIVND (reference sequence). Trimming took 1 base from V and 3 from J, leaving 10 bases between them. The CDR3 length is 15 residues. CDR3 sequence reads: CASSIAVGIYNEQFF. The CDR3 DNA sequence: TGTGCCAGTAGTATAGCGGTAGGGATCTACAATGAGCAGTTCTTC.

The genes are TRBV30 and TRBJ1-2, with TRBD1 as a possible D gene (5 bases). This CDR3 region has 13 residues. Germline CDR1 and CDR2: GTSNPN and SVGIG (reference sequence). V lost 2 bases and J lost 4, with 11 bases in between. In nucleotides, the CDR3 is TGTGCCTGGAGTCTTCTTGACAGCTATGGCTACACCTTC. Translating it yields CAWSLLDSYGYTF.

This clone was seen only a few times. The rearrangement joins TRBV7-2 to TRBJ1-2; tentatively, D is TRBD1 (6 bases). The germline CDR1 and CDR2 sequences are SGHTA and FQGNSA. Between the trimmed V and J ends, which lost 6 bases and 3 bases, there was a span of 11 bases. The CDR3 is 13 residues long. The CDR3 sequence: CASSGGADYGYTF. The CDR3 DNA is TGTGCCAGCAGTGGGGGGGCGGACTATGGCTACACCTTC.

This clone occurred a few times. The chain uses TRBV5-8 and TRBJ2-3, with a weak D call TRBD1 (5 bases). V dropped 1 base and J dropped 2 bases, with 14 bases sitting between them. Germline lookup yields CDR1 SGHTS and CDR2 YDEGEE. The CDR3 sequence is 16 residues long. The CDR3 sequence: CASSLRGFSLTDTQYF. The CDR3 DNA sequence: TGTGCCAGCAGCTTGAGGGGCTTCTCCCTCACAGATACGCAGTATTTT.

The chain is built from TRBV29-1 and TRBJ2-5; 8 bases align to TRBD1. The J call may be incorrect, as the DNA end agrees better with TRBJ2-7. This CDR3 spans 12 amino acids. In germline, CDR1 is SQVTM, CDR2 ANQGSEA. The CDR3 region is CSVGQGAYEQYF. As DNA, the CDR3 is TGCAGCGTTGGGCAGGGGGCATACGAGCAGTACTTC.

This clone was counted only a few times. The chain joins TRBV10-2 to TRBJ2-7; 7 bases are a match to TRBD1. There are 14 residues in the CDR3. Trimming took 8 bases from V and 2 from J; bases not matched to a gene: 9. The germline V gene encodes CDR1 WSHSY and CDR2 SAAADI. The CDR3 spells CASGPDGTAYEQYF. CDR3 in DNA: TGCGCCAGCGGGCCTGATGGGACAGCCTACGAGCAGTACTTC.

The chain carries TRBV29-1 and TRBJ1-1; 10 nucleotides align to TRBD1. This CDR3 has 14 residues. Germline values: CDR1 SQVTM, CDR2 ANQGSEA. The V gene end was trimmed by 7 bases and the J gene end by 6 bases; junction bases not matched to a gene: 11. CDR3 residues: CSAYTGTGDPEAFF. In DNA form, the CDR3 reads TGCAGCGCGTACACCGGGACAGGGGACCCTGAAGCTTTCTTT. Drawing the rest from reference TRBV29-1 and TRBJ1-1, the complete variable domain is SAVISQKPSRDICQRGTSLTIQCQVDSQVTMMFWYRQQPGQSLTLIATANQGSEATYESGFVIDKFPISRPNLTFSTLTVSNMSPEDSSIYLCSAYTGTGDPEAFFGQGTRLTVV.

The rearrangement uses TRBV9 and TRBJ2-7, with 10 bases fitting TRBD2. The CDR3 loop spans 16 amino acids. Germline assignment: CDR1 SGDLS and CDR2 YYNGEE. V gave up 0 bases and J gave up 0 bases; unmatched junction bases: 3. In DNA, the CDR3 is TGTGCCAGCAGCGTAGCTAGCGGGGGTAGCTCCTACGAGCAGTACTTC. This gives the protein CASSVASGGSSYEQYF.

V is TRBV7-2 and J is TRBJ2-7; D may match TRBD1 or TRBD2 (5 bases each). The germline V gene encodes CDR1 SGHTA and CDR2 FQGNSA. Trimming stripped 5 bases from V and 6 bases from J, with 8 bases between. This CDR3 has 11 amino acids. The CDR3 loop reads CASSVGGEQYF. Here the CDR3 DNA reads TGTGCCAGCAGCGTTGGGGGCGAGCAGTACTTC.

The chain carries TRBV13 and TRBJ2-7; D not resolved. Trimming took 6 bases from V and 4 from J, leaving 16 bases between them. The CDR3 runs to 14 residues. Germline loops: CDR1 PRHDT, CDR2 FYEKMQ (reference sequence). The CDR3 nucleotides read TGTGCCAGCAGTACCAACCTACGTCGGTACGAGCAGTACTTC. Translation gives CASSTNLRRYEQYF.

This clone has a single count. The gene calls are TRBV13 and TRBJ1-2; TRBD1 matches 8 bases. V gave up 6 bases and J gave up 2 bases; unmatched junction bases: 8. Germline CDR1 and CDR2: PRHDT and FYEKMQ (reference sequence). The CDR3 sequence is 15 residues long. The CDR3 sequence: CASRRWTGPNYGYTF. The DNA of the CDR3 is TGTGCCAGCAGGCGATGGACAGGGCCGAACTATGGCTACACCTTC.

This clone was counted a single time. CDR3 in DNA: TGTGCCAGCAGCTTATGGGATGAGACCCAGTACTTC. Translating it yields CASSLWDETQYF. This chain connects TRBV13 to TRBJ2-5, with D hard to call. This CDR3 has 12 amino acids. CDR1 PRHDT and CDR2 FYEKMQ come from the germline V gene (reference sequence). Trimming shortened V by 2 bases and J by 5 bases, and 6 bases separated the two germline ends.

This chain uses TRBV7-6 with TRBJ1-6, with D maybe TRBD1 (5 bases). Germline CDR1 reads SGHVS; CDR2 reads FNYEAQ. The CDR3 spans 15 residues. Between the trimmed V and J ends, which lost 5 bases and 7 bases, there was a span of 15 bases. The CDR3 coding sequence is TGTGCCAGCAGCGTAGACAGAACGGGAAATTCACCCCTCCACTTT. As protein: CASSVDRTGNSPLHF.

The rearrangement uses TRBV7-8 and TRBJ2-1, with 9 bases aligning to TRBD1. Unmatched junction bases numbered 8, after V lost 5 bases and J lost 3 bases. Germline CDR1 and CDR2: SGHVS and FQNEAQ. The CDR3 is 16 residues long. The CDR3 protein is CASSPRDRDYYNEQFF. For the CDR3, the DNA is TGTGCCAGCAGCCCCCGGGACAGGGATTACTACAATGAGCAGTTCTTC.